These T cell receptor beta chains were read from a single sample in a study of blood T cells in healthy people across ages. A single record per CDR3 protein comes from TCRdb applying MiXCR to the 5' RACE reads. The sample includes around 800,000 distinct CDR3 sequences, about a quarter of them seen just once. The same data also went into a second study, on T cells of mothers and their children.

The sequenced material came from blood. The receptor set was obtained from a boy between 10 and 17 years old in good health. CDR3s include the opening cysteine and the closing phenylalanine or tryptophan. Each record gives: clone size, D gene, J gene, V gene, CDR3 protein, CDR3 DNA. A D gene is named only where the DNA matches it firmly. Some rows mark clone size as missing; the rest say once, few, many or name a class of expanded clone.

clone size: .
D gene: .
J gene: TRBJ2-5
V gene: TRBV6-6
CDR3 protein: CASSYVGSETQYF
CDR3 DNA: TGTGCCAGCAGTTACGTGGGGAGTGAGACCCAGTACTTC

clone size: few
D gene: .
J gene: TRBJ2-4
V gene: TRBV12-3/TRBV12-4
CDR3 protein: CASSLAMGKNIQYF
CDR3 DNA: TGTGCCAGCAGTTTAGCGATGGGGAAAAACATTCAGTACTTC

clone size: .
D gene: .
J gene: TRBJ2-3
V gene: TRBV9
CDR3 protein: CASSVEVLADTQYF
CDR3 DNA: TGTGCCAGCAGCGTAGAGGTACTGGCTGATACGCAGTATTTT

clone size: .
D gene: TRBD2
J gene: TRBJ2-5
V gene: TRBV14
CDR3 protein: CASSPWTSYRQETQYF
CDR3 DNA: TGTGCCAGCAGCCCCTGGACTAGCTACCGGCAAGAGACCCAGTACTTC

clone size: many
D gene: TRBD1
J gene: TRBJ2-7
V gene: TRBV27
CDR3 protein: CASSSTGSSYEQYF
CDR3 DNA: TGTGCCAGCAGTTCGACAGGGAGCTCCTACGAGCAGTACTTC

clone size: few
D gene: .
J gene: TRBJ1-4
V gene: TRBV3-1
CDR3 protein: CASSQDSLETNEKLFF
CDR3 DNA: TGTGCCAGCAGCCAAGATTCGTTGGAAACTAATGAAAAACTGTTTTTT

clone size: .
D gene: .
J gene: TRBJ1-2
V gene: TRBV20-1
CDR3 protein: CSARDFPRRSFRYGYTF
CDR3 DNA: TGCAGTGCTAGAGATTTCCCGCGTCGTTCCTTCCGCTATGGCTACACCTTC

clone size: .
D gene: .
J gene: TRBJ1-4
V gene: TRBV4-2
CDR3 protein: CASSQERRRAGVDVDEKLFF
CDR3 DNA: TGTGCCAGCAGCCAAGAACGGCGGAGGGCGGGCGTCGACGTGGATGAAAAACTGTTTTTT

clone size: few
D gene: .
J gene: TRBJ2-7
V gene: TRBV3-1
CDR3 protein: CASSQQSAGFYEQYF
CDR3 DNA: TGTGCCAGCAGCCAACAAAGCGCGGGATTCTACGAGCAGTACTTC

clone size: .
D gene: .
J gene: TRBJ1-5
V gene: TRBV6-5
CDR3 protein: CASSAPGLGQPQHF
CDR3 DNA: TGTGCCAGCAGTGCCCCGGGGCTTGGTCAGCCCCAGCATTTT

clone size: .
D gene: .
J gene: TRBJ2-1
V gene: TRBV20-1
CDR3 protein: CSAPRQDEQFF
CDR3 DNA: TGCAGTGCCCCGCGGCAGGATGAGCAGTTCTTC

clone size: few
D gene: .
J gene: TRBJ2-5
V gene: TRBV18
CDR3 protein: CASSSGVRGRQETQYF
CDR3 DNA: TGTGCCAGCTCATCCGGGGTCCGGGGGAGGCAAGAGACCCAGTACTTC